Here is one T cell receptor (beta chain) with its context. The clone's antigen remains unknown. No clone much larger than this one lies a single base away; base qualities are absent. Patients chosen for sequencing had shown expansion of CD8+CD57+ cells by flow cytometry. All patients had severe acquired aplastic anemia diagnosed by International Study of Aplastic Anemia and Agranulocytosis and Camitta criteria. No therapy had been received by the patients at the time of blood sampling. In the study, sorted CD4+ and CD8+ blood T cells from patients with severe aplastic anemia and from healthy subjects underwent deep sequencing of TCR repertoires. In the USA, patient enrollment took place under clinicaltrials.gov protocols 00001620, 01623167, 00001397, 00071045, 00081523 and 00961064. Ficoll-Paque density gradient centrifugation was used to isolate peripheral blood mononuclear cells. Before DNA was extracted, CD4+ and CD8+ T cells were sorted using either FACS or magnetic beads.

The sample comes from a study of CD8+CD57+ T cells in acquired aplastic anemia (dated by TCRdb to 2016 to 2019). The study in broad terms: A mean of roughly 2.9 ug of DNA, ranging from 0.2 to 27.4 ug, was extracted from sorted CD4+ and CD8+ cells. A CD8+CD57+ expansion meant a frequency higher than the mean frequency seen in healthy subjects. Points the paper makes about the study in general: CD8+ Simpson's diversity did not differ significantly between patients and healthy controls (P=0.060). Roughly 30 CD8+ CDR3 sequences were found to be shared between patients and controls, but these sequences appeared to be highly expressed in patients and within the immunodominant clones of the patients.

Genomic DNA was used as template for profiling of TCR beta VDJ combinations and CDR3 sequences. TCR repertoire sequencing was run on an Illumina HiSeq 2000. The original methods were these. Repertoire assessment relied on Simpson's diversity index, CDR3 size and DJ length profiles, and TRBV/TRBJ rearrangement plots. The most abundant DNA sequence in the deep sequencing data was defined as the immunodominant clone. CDR3 amino acid sequences were screened for sharing across subjects and were compared with published repertoires and the VDJdb database. The public reads were run again by TCRdb, first through fastp at Q25 and then through MiXCR, and only productive beta chains were kept. CDR3 protein sequences are deduplicated, and each keeps its most common genes and DNA. What appears here as the V and J calls and clone size reflects TCRdb's work, not the paper's. In this sample the table shows 160,000 or so distinct CDR3 sequences, less than 50% of which occur a single time. The ten top clones hold more than 30% of the sample.

The sequenced material came from sorted CD4+, CD8+, or CD8+CD57+ T cells (not recorded which) from PBMCs. This sequence was found in a human donor with aplastic anemia.

The DNA sequence is TGTGCCAGCAGTGATTCAGCGAATCAGCCCCAGCATTTT. It translates as CASSDSANQPQHF. The V and J segments used are TRBV2 and TRBJ1-5; the D gene cannot be resolved reliably. The CDR3 runs 13 residues from the cysteine to the phenylalanine. The kept DNA is CDR3 alone, 39 bases in frame from the first base. Deletion took 3 bases off V and 4 bases off J, with a span of 7 bases between the germline ends. Via the germline V gene, CDR1 is SNHLY and CDR2 FYNNEI.